This T cell receptor beta chain is from a study of vaccination effects on CD4 cells after COVID-19. With regard to this clone: Antigen: not known.

Sequencing in the ViraFEST assay came after antigen-specific CD4+ T cells had been expanded with viral peptide pools, which were used to stimulate PBMC. After less than twelve days in culture, the CD4+ T cells were isolated. Nobody among the vaccine recipients had prior SARS-CoV-2 infection (nucleocapsid antibodies were negative). Sequencing was performed with immunoSEQ multiplex PCR; in TCRdb, only in-frame clones are kept and a portion is missing. The table has about 70,000 clones, roughly 80% seen once; the top ten hold 10% to 15%. Study-level findings and limits: Marked clonal contraction of infection- and vaccine-induced clones was seen late after vaccination.

The source is a human donor who received a COVID-19 vaccine. The sample here was CD4+ T cells from PBMCs cultured with SARS-CoV-2 spike peptides, taken before COVID-19 vaccination.

CDR3 loop: CASNQEQVNNEQFF. The CDR3 nucleotides read TGTGCCAGCAACCAAGAACAGGTTAACAATGAGCAGTTCTTC. The chain combines TRBV2 with TRBJ2-1, with D possibly being TRBD1 (5 bases). V lost 7 bases to trimming and J lost 5 bases, with 15 bases between them. The CDR3 has 14 residues. The germline CDR1 and CDR2 sequences are SNHLY and FYNNEI. Combining the CDR3 with reference TRBV2 and TRBJ2-1 gives the whole variable domain EPEVTQTPSHQVTQMGQEVILRCVPISNHLYFYWYRQILGQKVEFLVSFYNNEISEKSEIFDDQFSVERPDGSNFTLKIRSTKLEDSAMYFCASNQEQVNNEQFFGPGTRLTVL.